Given below is one TCR beta chain in context. V lost 5 bases, J lost 1 base, and 10 bases stayed unmatched. The CDR3 consists of 17 residues. Germline V gene sequence: CDR1 PRHDT, CDR2 FYEKMQ (reference sequence). In the original processing: Estimation of nucleated cell counts was performed using reference gene primer amplification. Sequenced by immunoSEQ multiplex PCR; TCRdb stores in-frame clones only, minus some. V and J calls and clone size are as listed in that table; D and trimming were resolved from the DNA. This sample has around 200,000 clones, with roughly 80% found just once. The source of the sample is a study of blood T cell repertoires in COVID-19. Study background: Acute and convalescent COVID-19 samples came from the United States, Italy and Spain. T cells, B-cell-depleted T cells, or PBMCs provided the cDNA or gDNA that served as material.

Input material: peripheral blood. The source of this sequence is a woman older than 75 with active or convalescent COVID-19. The chain links TRBV13 to TRBJ2-3; TRBD1 aligns across 9 bases. CDR3 bases: TGTGCCAGCAGCCACAGGGGGCGGGGGCTACGCACAGATACGCAGTATTTT. This codes for CASSHRGRGLRTDTQYF.